This T cell receptor beta chain is drawn from a study of CD8+ T cells in alopecia areata. General observations from the study: Numerous expanded lesional clones remained in scalp and blood during tofacitinib.

This clone showed up just a few times. Its antigen is unidentified. Treatment noted: oral pan-JAK inhibitor, 5-10 mg twice daily. V gave up 0 bases and J gave up 4 bases, with 5 bases separating them. Germline V CDR1 and CDR2: SGHDT, YYEEEE. This CDR3 region has 13 residues. Extracted RNA was reverse transcribed into cDNA, the sequencing template. TCRdb's table, derived via immunoSEQ multiplex PCR, lists solely in-frame clones and lacks some. In the table there are about 180,000 clones, 50% to 65% of which are singletons. This chain joins TRBV5-6 and TRBJ2-1; the D gene is possibly TRBD1 (5 bases). The material was CD8+ T cells sorted from blood, obtained at week 24, from a patient treated with tofacitinib. This clonotype was obtained from a human donor with alopecia areata. CDR3 DNA sequence: TGTGCCAGCAGCTTGGGACAGTACAATGAGCAGTTCTTC. Its translation is CASSLGQYNEQFF.